The sequence of this T cell receptor beta chain was determined in a study of stem cell transplantation in POMP-related autoinflammatory disease. Study context: Before transplant: CD4+ naive skewing, low CD8+ proportions, reduced cytokine secretion. Points from the study as a whole: In patients with PRAID, every analyzed T-cell subset tended to show lower diversity and higher clonality. In PRAID patients, the number of distinct TRB V-J gene pairings was restricted.

About this clone itself: Its antigen remains unknown.

The CDR3 extends over 14 amino acids. Looked up from germline, CDR1 is SGHTA and CDR2 is FQGNSA. Trimming pared 0 bases from V and 10 bases from J, leaving 14 bases between. Only in-frame clones appear in the TCRdb table, and some are missing; sequencing was by immunoSEQ multiplex PCR. Here the sample spans thousands of clones, about 90% being singletons. The clonotype comes from a human patient with POMP-related autoinflammation and immune dysregulation (PRAID). Some T cells may be supplied by the graft donor. The chain links TRBV7-2 to TRBJ2-3; no clear D. Sequenced here: CD4+ follicular helper T cells (Tfh) from PBMCs, sampled after stem cell transplantation. CDR3 nucleotide sequence: TGTGCCAGCAGCTTAGCGGGGTTGTGGAATCCGCAGTATTTT. Protein sequence: CASSLAGLWNPQYF. The variable domain in full, with the rest retrieved from reference TRBV7-2 and TRBJ2-3, is GAGVSQSPSNKVTEKGKDVELRCDPISGHTALYWYRQSLGQGLEFLIYFQGNSAPDKSGLPSDRFSAERTGGSVSTLTIQRTQQEDSAVYLCASSLAGLWNPQYFGPGTRLTVL.